This TCR beta chain was observed in a study of blood T cell repertoires in COVID-19. Germline V CDR1 and CDR2: SNHLY, FYNNEI. V lost 0 bases and J lost 8; bases outside the gene matches: 11. The CDR3 sequence is 16 residues long. Authors' data handling: Scientists estimated how many nucleated cells there were by amplifying reference gene primers. TCRdb keeps only in-frame clones here, not all; method: immunoSEQ multiplex PCR. V and J calls and clone size are as listed in that table; D and trimming were resolved from the DNA. The profile shows 390,000 or so clones, about 86% of them singletons. Grouping used clinical history reported by participants in a survey and questionnaire.

This sequence originates from a woman in her fifties or sixties who had recovered from COVID-19. The gene calls are TRBV2 and TRBJ2-3, with 7 bases identical to TRBD2. Source material: PBMCs or T cells enriched from blood (not recorded which). CDR3 bases: TGTGCCAGCAGTGAAGCCCCCGGACTAGTTCGTGGTACGCAGTATTTT. The encoded protein is CASSEAPGLVRGTQYF.